This T cell receptor (beta chain) was sequenced for a study of T cells in Graves' hyperthyroidism and ophthalmopathy. Overall study: Before treatment of any kind, peripheral blood was taken at initial diagnosis. Regarding the study as a whole: Also found in blood were most expanded thyroid clonotypes above 0.001.

The investigators amplified TCR beta CDR3 regions from RNA transcripts. A set of HTBI primers served as the primers for a first-round RT-PCR of the TCR CDR3. Using its own MiXCR run on the multiplex PCR reads, TCRdb lists one record per CDR3 protein. Here the sample spans about 700,000 distinct CDR3 sequences, around 15% being singletons. The hyperthyroidism patients had all been newly diagnosed, and their disease duration was under 2 months. Their ages ranged from 18 to 65 years. Around 9.9 ml of fresh peripheral blood supplied the PBMCs. The V and J ends lost 9 bases and 2 bases, in that order; junction bases with no gene match: 6. In germline, CDR1 is MNHNS, CDR2 SASEGT. This CDR3 is 14 amino acids long. This clonotype was seen many times. The antigen remains undetermined.

The rearrangement joins TRBV6-1 to TRBJ1-5; 8 bases agree with TRBD1. The origin of this receptor is a young woman with Graves' hyperthyroidism. The source material was blood. The CDR3 here is CASQTTGGNQPQHF. In nucleotides, the CDR3 is TGTGCCAGTCAAACGACAGGGGGCAATCAGCCCCAGCATTTT.